The 21 T cell receptor beta chains reported below all come from one sample, sequenced in a study of CD8+CD57+ T cells in acquired aplastic anemia. CDR3 and TCR beta VDJ profiling relied on genomic DNA as the template. TCRdb ran MiXCR on the reads and lists one entry per CDR3 protein. The data hold around 400,000 distinct CDR3 sequences, with under 80% observed a single time. The sample consisted of sorted CD4+, CD8+, or CD8+CD57+ T cells (not recorded which) from PBMCs. Every receptor here comes from a human donor in good health, serving as a control.

This clonotype was counted once. This chain connects TRBV5-1 to TRBJ1-1; perhaps TRBD1 as D (5 bases). The V end lost 2 bases, the J end lost 4 bases, and 15 bases lay between the germline ends. CDR1 is SGHRS, CDR2 YFSETQ, per germline. The CDR3 has 15 residues. CDR3 sequence (DNA): TGCGCCAGCAGCTTAGGGGCAGGAGGCCGCACTGAAGCTTTCTTT. It encodes CASSLGAGGRTEAFF.

This clonotype was detected only once. No conserved phenylalanine or tryptophan ends this CDR3, so it is likely a read error. This chain links TRBV2 with TRBJ2-5; unclear D gene. The CDR3 loop spans 11 amino acids. Germline assignment: CDR1 SNHLY and CDR2 FYNNEI. CDR3 bases: TGTACCAGCAGCGTACAAGAGCCCCAGTACATC. This encodes CTSSVQEPQYI.

The rearrangement links TRBV20-1 to TRBJ1-6; possibly TRBD1 for D (5 bases). The CDR3 is made up of 13 amino acids. The V gene's germline CDR1 is DFQATT and CDR2 SNEGSKA (reference sequence). CDR3: CSAGQGANSPLHF. The DNA of the CDR3 is TGCAGCGCGGGGCAGGGTGCCAATTCACCCCTCCACTTT.

Regarding this clonotype: Here the CDR3 omits its conserved ending phenylalanine or tryptophan, so a read error is the likely source. Because the CDR3's place on the DNA is in doubt, the DNA is left out and the CDR3 is given as listed by TCRdb. The chain links TRBV7-2 to TRBJ1-2; no DNA check was done on the table's D call, TRBD1. Germline values: CDR1 SGHTA, CDR2 FQGNSA. Both ends counted, the CDR3 spans 13 residues. Here the CDR3 reads CASSCGTGIGEKL.

V is TRBV7-2 and J is TRBJ2-5, with D possibly being TRBD1 (5 bases). Germline V CDR1 and CDR2: SGHTA, FQGNSA. Trimming left V 6 bases short and J 14 bases short, with 28 bases between. The CDR3 covers 15 residues. The CDR3 nucleotides are TGTGCCAGCAGTTTGACAGTTTCCAATGAGCAGATCTTCTACTTC. Protein: CASSLTVSNEQIFYF.

As for this clonotype: Its ends do not fully match the called genes, so a read error is possible. The chain has TRBV7-2 and TRBJ2-7, with 7 bases that match TRBD1. Per the germline V gene, CDR1 is SGHTA and CDR2 is FQGNSA. This CDR3 has 14 amino acids. CDR3 DNA sequence: TGTGCCAGCAGCTTAAGGCAACAGGGGTATTTTCAGCCCTTC. Translation gives CASSLRQQGYFQPF.

This clonotype came up many times. V is TRBV4-1 and J is TRBJ2-7; TRBD1 might be the D (5 bases). V lost 6 bases and J 7 bases, leaving 16 bases between the germline ends. Germline CDR1 and CDR2: MGHRA and YSYEKL. This CDR3 contains 13 residues. DNA for the CDR3: TGCGCCAGCAGTAAACCAGGGTTGGGAGAGCAGTACTTC. Translating gives CASSKPGLGEQYF.

Comment on this clonotype: The CDR3 carries no conserved terminal phenylalanine or tryptophan, so it likely arises from a read error. It is unclear where the CDR3 begins or ends on the DNA, so no DNA is shown, and the CDR3 is as TCRdb lists it. The chain has TRBV7-2 and TRBJ2-7; the table calls TRBD1, which could not be checked here. The CDR3 has 11 residues if both end residues are counted. The germline V gene encodes CDR1 SGHTA and CDR2 FQGNSA. This chain's CDR3 is CASSLPAAGKG.

The J gene is TRBJ2-7, the V gene TRBV20-1; perhaps TRBD2 as D (6 bases). In germline, CDR1 is DFQATT, CDR2 SNEGSKA (reference sequence). The length of the CDR3 is 13 residues. The V end lost 6 bases, the J end lost 7 bases, and 19 bases lay between the germline ends. The CDR3, as DNA: TGCAGTGCGACTTTGACCCGGGGGACTGAGCAGTACTTC. Translating it yields CSATLTRGTEQYF.

This clonotype was seen repeatedly, ten times or more. The rearrangement links TRBV18 to TRBJ1-1, with TRBD1 as a possible D gene (5 bases). Looked up from germline, CDR1 is KGHSH and CDR2 is LQKENI. V lost 6 bases, J lost 7 bases, and 12 bases lay in between. The CDR3 runs to 12 residues. CDR3 residues: CASSDTVDEAFF. The DNA of the CDR3 is TGTGCCAGCTCGGACACGGTCGATGAAGCTTTCTTT.

This clonotype is a singleton in its sample. V is TRBV24-1 and J is TRBJ2-7; 9 bases are shared with TRBD1. Trimming removed 5 bases from V and 4 bases from J; junction bases left unmatched: 11. Germline loops: CDR1 KGHDR, CDR2 SFDVKD. This CDR3 comprises 16 residues. CDR3 sequence: CATSVSFRDREYEQYF. In DNA form, the CDR3 reads TGTGCCACCAGTGTTAGCTTCCGGGACAGGGAATACGAGCAGTACTTC.

This clonotype was picked up many times. The chain joins TRBV7-2 to TRBJ2-1; D may be TRBD2 (6 bases). V lost 5 bases to trimming and J lost 2 bases, with 22 bases between them. Germline V lookup: CDR1 SGHTA, CDR2 FQGNSA. This CDR3 has 18 residues. CDR3 bases: TGTGCCAGCAGCCCCCCCGGCGCTTTGTCGGGGGCCTACAATGAGCAGTTCTTC. This encodes CASSPPGALSGAYNEQFF.

This clonotype was picked up many times. The V call is TRBV5-6, the J call TRBJ1-2; D may be TRBD1 (5 bases). This CDR3 region has 15 residues. The germline V gene has CDR1 SGHDT and CDR2 YYEEEE. The V end lost 5 bases, the J end lost 1 base, and 15 bases lay between the germline ends. CDR3 sequence reads: CASSYARDFNYGYTF. In DNA form, the CDR3 reads TGTGCCAGCAGTTACGCCAGGGACTTTAACTATGGCTACACCTTC.

A word on this clonotype: Just one base apart from a much larger clone, this may be a read error. The chain uses TRBV5-1 and TRBJ1-1; no clear D gene. In germline, CDR1 is SGHRS, CDR2 YFSETQ. This CDR3 has 14 residues. This CDR3 reads CASSGRTRGTEAFF. The CDR3 region has the DNA TGTGCCAGCAGTGGGCGGACCCGGGGAACTGAAGCTTTCTTT. Complete variable domain (other parts from reference TRBV5-1 and TRBJ1-1): KAGVTQTPRYLIKTRGQQVTLSCSPISGHRSVSWYQQTPGQGLQFLFEYFSETQRNKGNFPGRFSGRQFSNSRSEMNVSTLELGDSALYLCASSGRTRGTEAFFGQGTRLTVV.

This chain connects TRBV12-3 or TRBV12-4 to TRBJ2-7; unclear D gene. The V end lost 6 bases, the J end lost 5 bases, and 8 bases lay between the germline ends. The length of the CDR3 is 11 residues. The CDR3: CASRTPDEQYF. In nucleotides, the CDR3 is TGTGCCAGCAGAACTCCGGACGAGCAGTACTTC.

In its sample, this clonotype was seen many times. This chain links TRBV19 with TRBJ1-2; 9 positions agree with TRBD1. Germline CDR1 and CDR2: LNHDA and SQIVND (reference sequence). The length of the CDR3 is 15 residues. Germline trimming cut 5 bases from V and 2 bases from J; bases unmatched to any gene: 6. CDR3 DNA sequence: TGTGCCAGTAGTCAAGGGACAGGGACAAACTATGGCTACACCTTC. Translation gives CASSQGTGTNYGYTF.

This clonotype was observed many times. V is TRBV29-1 and J is TRBJ1-1, with D unclear. CDR1 is SQVTM and CDR2 is ANQGSEA in the germline V gene. This CDR3 has 13 amino acids. Trimming shortened V by 0 bases and J by 3 bases, and 8 bases separated the two germline ends. The CDR3 DNA reads TGCAGCGTTGAAGACACAGTTTACACTGAAGCTTTCTTT. It specifies CSVEDTVYTEAFF.

Regarding this clonotype: The conserved final phenylalanine or tryptophan is absent from the CDR3, which likely points to a read error. The V and J genes are TRBV2 and TRBJ1-1; D is unclear. This CDR3 is 13 amino acids long. The germline gives CDR1 SNHLY, CDR2 FYNNEI. The V gene lost 7 bases and the J gene lost 4 bases, with 13 bases spanning the gap. Here the CDR3 DNA reads TGTGCCAGCAACGCAGGAGAGTCCACTGAAGCTTTCCTT. Encoded protein: CASNAGESTEAFL.

As regards this clonotype: Possible read error: a much larger clone is one base away. This chain links TRBV6-1 with TRBJ1-1, with 7 bases that match TRBD1. Per germline, CDR1 MNHNS and CDR2 SASEGT. The CDR3 totals 14 residues. The ends lost 6 bases at V and 7 bases at J; junction bases unmatched: 11. CDR3 nucleotides: TGTGCCAGCAGGGAGGGACAGTGGTACATTGAAGCTTTCTTT. As protein: CASREGQWYIEAFF.

The count of this clonotype is one. The chain combines TRBV19 with TRBJ1-6, with a tentative D call TRBD1 (6 bases). The CDR3 is 14 residues long. With 4 bases removed from V and 8 bases from J, the gap between germline ends came to 12 bases. Germline CDR1 is LNHDA and CDR2 is SQIVND (reference sequence). The CDR3, as DNA: TGTGCCAGTAGTACGGGGGGCACTTATTCACCCCTCCACTTT. This encodes CASSTGGTYSPLHF.

This clonotype occurred many times. The chain links TRBV12-5 to TRBJ1-1, with 7 bases lining up with TRBD1. CDR1 and CDR2 (germline): LGHNT, FRNRAP. Losses at the gene ends were 1 base for V and 4 bases for J; bases not matched to a gene: 3. The CDR3 length is 14 residues. CDR3: CASGLGQGGTEAFF. DNA of the CDR3: TGTGCTAGTGGTTTGGGACAGGGCGGCACTGAAGCTTTCTTT.